The entry that follows covers one TCR beta chain sequence. The antigen remains unidentified. The record originates from a study of T cell responses to AZD1222 COVID-19 vaccine. The study's findings and limits: Females made up more of the donors, who were largely white British, and clonal diversity may have come out too low. Vaccine-associated CD4 TCRs spanned spike, dominant at 160-218 and 743-854. The repertoires were collected only after the peak T cell response.

TCRdb's copy holds only in-frame clones and misses some; the assay was immunoSEQ multiplex PCR. Of around 84,000 clones listed, around 90% were seen once; the top ten hold approximately 1.5%. The sequencing here drew on peripheral blood, taken on day 0 of AZD1222 vaccination. This receptor was identified in an adult in good health.

The CDR3 sequence: CASSGISYNEQFF. Written as DNA, the CDR3 is TGTGCCAGCAGCGGGATCTCCTACAATGAGCAGTTCTTC. The V call is TRBV14, the J call TRBJ2-1; D is undetermined. This CDR3 region has 13 residues. Germline-derived CDR1 and CDR2 are SGHDN and FVKESK. Trimming removed 5 bases at V and 0 bases at J, with 5 bases between.